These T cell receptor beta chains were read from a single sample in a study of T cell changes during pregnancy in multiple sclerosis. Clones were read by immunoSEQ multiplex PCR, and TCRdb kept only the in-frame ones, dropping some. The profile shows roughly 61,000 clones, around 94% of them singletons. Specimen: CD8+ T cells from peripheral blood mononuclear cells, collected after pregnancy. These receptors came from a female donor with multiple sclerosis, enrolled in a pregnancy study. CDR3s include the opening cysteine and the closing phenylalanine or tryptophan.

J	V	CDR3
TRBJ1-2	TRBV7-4	CASRPRGQFMNYGYTF
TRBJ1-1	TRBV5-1	CASSTGTANTEAFF
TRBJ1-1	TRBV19	CASPRGTEAFF
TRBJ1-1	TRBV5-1	CASSVQGEAFF
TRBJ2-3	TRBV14	CASSLTSTDTQYF
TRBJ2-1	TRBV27	CASRATGTSAYNEQFF
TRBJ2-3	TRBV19	CASSMIGTSGSTDTQYF
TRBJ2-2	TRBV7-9	CASVSGMNTGELFF
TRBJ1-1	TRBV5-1	CASSLTYNTEAFF
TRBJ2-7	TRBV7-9	CASSEGGSYEQYF
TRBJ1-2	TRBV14	CASSQGGGYGYTF
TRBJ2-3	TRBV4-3	CASSQDSGTDTQYF
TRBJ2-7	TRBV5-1	CASSLAEAGDTYEQYF
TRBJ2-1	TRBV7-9	CASSRGLAGGPRNEQFF
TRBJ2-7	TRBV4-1	CASSPGRGGEQYF
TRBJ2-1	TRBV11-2	CASSDGPLRGEQFF
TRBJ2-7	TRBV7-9	CASSLVPGTYEQYF
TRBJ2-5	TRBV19	CASSIWWASGETQYF
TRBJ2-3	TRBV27	CASSLQGGRQLDTQYF
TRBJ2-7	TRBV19	CASSIMGGSGEQYF
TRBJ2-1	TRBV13	CASAPRSSYNEQFF
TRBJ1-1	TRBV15	CATSRGTGPEAFF